Sequencing of this T cell receptor beta chain was carried out in a study of cytomegalovirus exposure and HLA in healthy donors. A note on this clone: Its target is unknown.

Study-wide results and caveats: Within an earlier analysis, most TCR beta V segments proved productive either about 90% or about 30% of the time.

PCR amplification relied on 60 Vbeta primers (plus 13 Jbeta primers). Here immunoSEQ multiplex PCR was the method, and the copy in TCRdb shows in-frame clones only, minus some. Seen here are 200,000 or so clones, around 79% observed once, and the top ten hold 0.22%. V was clipped by 2 bases and J by 3 bases, with 20 bases between them. The CDR3 spans 17 residues. The V gene's germline CDR1 is SGDLS and CDR2 YYNGEE. The source is a girl aged 2-10 years in good health and CMV-seronegative. The sample taken for sequencing was PBMCs. The V and J genes are TRBV9 and TRBJ1-2, with D maybe TRBD1 (5 bases). CDR3 region: CASSVGSRGGADYGYTF. Written as DNA, the CDR3 is TGTGCCAGCAGCGTTGGATCGAGAGGAGGGGCTGACTATGGCTACACCTTC.